The subject of this entry is one T cell receptor beta chain. Its antigen remains unknown. This record belongs to a study of shared clonotypes between healthy human individuals. The wider study: Each donor contributed plates that comprised three CD4 naive, three CD4 memory, two CD8 naive and one CD8 memory. Overall study results and limits: The donor pool, a small one, limited the genetic and exposure-history diversity represented. Sampling involved blood alone; tissue repertoires likely differ.

The run depth of the assay was deep. Some clones are missing from TCRdb's copy, which holds only in-frame ones; the method was immunoSEQ multiplex PCR. The repertoire has hundreds of thousands of clones, 95% to 98% of them found once; the top ten carry approximately 0.3%. Only CD45RO-negative cells positively selected for CCR7 counted as naive CD8 cells, so terminally differentiated effector memory CD45RA+ cells were excluded. The CDR3 has 16 amino acids. Germline CDR1 is SQVTM and CDR2 is ANQGSEA. The trim removed 3 bases at V and 0 bases at J, leaving 5 bases unmatched. This sequence was found in a man in his thirties or forties in good health. The chain couples TRBV29-1 to TRBJ2-1; 10 bases are shared with TRBD2. The sample taken for sequencing was naive CD8+ T cells sorted from blood. CDR3 region: CSVEGTSDLSYNEQFF. CDR3 sequence (DNA): TGCAGCGTTGAGGGGACTAGCGACCTCTCCTACAATGAGCAGTTCTTC.